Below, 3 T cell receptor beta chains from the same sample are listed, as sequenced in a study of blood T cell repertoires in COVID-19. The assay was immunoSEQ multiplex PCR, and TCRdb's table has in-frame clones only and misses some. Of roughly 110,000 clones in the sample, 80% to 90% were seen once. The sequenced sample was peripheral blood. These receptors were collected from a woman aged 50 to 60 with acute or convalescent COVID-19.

Here the CDR3 reads CASSDEKYNNQPQHF. In DNA, the CDR3 is TGTGCCAGCAGTGATGAGAAATATAACAATCAGCCCCAGCATTTT. The V call is TRBV6-4, the J call TRBJ1-5, with D unclear. The V end lost 3 bases, the J end lost 3 bases, and 12 bases lay between the germline ends. Germline V CDR1 and CDR2: MRHNA, SNTAGT. This CDR3 comprises 15 residues.

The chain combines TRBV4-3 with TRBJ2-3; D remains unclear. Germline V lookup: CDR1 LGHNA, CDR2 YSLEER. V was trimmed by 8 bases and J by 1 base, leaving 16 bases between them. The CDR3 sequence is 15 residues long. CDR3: CASSRVSLGTDTQYF. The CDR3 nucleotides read TGCGCCAGCTCCCGAGTTAGCCTAGGCACAGATACGCAGTATTTT.

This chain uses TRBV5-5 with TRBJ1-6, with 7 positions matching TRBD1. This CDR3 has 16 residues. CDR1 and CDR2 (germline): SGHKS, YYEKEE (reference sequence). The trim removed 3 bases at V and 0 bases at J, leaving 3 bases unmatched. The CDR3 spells CASSSDRPSYNSPLHF. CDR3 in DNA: TGTGCCAGCAGCTCGGACAGGCCCTCCTATAATTCACCCCTCCACTTT.